This TCR beta chain was sequenced during a study of monozygotic twins with inflammatory bowel disease. Study-wide results and caveats: Repertoire similarity matched across concordant and discordant twins, perhaps owing to limited power. The analysis yielded no support for one strong signal or clonotype associated with IBD. Twins with IBD had fewer clonotypes in common with others than healthy twins, particularly during disease activity. In the analysis, different T cell subtypes could not be told apart.

TCRdb reprocessed the 5' RACE reads, with one entry per CDR3 protein and no DNA. Recorded for this sample: fewer than 400,000 distinct CDR3 sequences. The CDR3 has 12 residues. A remark on this clonotype: Its antigen is undetermined.

The source is a human donor with ulcerative colitis or Crohn's disease, or a healthy co-twin of an affected twin (not recorded which). This chain connects TRBV12-3 or TRBV12-4 to TRBJ1-1; absent DNA, TCRdb's TRBD1 call cannot be checked. The sample was blood. The chain's CDR3 is CASSPDRIITFF.